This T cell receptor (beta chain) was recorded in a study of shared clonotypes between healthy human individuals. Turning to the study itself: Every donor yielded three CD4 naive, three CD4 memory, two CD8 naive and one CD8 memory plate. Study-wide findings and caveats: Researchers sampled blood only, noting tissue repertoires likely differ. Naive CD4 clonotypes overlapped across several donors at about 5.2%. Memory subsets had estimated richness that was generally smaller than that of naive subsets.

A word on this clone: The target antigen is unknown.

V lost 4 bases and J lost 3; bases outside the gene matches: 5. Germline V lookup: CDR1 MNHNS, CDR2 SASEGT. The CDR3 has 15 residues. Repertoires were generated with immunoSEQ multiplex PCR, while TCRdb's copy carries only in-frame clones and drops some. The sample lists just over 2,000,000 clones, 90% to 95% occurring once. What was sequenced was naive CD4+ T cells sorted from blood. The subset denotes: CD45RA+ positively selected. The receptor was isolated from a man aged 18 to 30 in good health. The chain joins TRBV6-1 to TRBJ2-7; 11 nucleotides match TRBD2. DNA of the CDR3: TGTGCCAGCAGTGTACTAGCGGGAGACGGCTACGAGCAGTACTTC. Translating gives CASSVLAGDGYEQYF.